Each of the 22 T cell receptor beta chains below was sequenced from the same sample in a study of CD8+ T cells in alopecia areata. Following RNA extraction, reverse transcription yielded cDNA that acted as the sequencing template. The data were produced by immunoSEQ multiplex PCR, yet TCRdb's version contains in-frame clones alone and is incomplete. The repertoire includes more than 150,000 clones, around 50% of them detected once, and approximately 19% sits in the top ten. This sample comprised CD8+ T cells sorted from blood, obtained at week 0. The receptors shown here come from a human donor with alopecia areata.

This clone appeared many times. V gene TRBV19 combines with J gene TRBJ1-1, with D perhaps TRBD1 (5 bases). The V gene lost 3 bases and the J gene lost 3 bases, with 23 bases spanning the gap. The CDR3 extends over 18 amino acids. The germline V gene encodes CDR1 LNHDA and CDR2 SQIVND (reference sequence). This CDR3 reads CASSIWLVQEGDYTEAFF. CDR3 nucleotide sequence: TGTGCCAGTAGTATTTGGTTAGTACAGGAAGGAGACTACACTGAAGCTTTCTTT.

The V and J genes are TRBV5-1 and TRBJ2-7; the match to TRBD1 covers 7 bases. The CDR3 spans 15 residues. V was clipped by 4 bases and J by 0 bases; unmatched bases: 7. Germline V gives CDR1 SGHRS, CDR2 YFSETQ. Here the CDR3 DNA reads TGCGCCAGCAGCATGGACAGGTCGAGCTCCTACGAGCAGTACTTC. Its translation: CASSMDRSSSYEQYF.

The CDR3, as DNA: TGCGCCAGCAGCCCCGGGACAGGGGGAGTAGATGAGCAGTTCTTC. It is translated as CASSPGTGGVDEQFF. This rearrangement joins TRBV5-1 to TRBJ2-1; 11 bases are a match to TRBD1. Germline values: CDR1 SGHRS, CDR2 YFSETQ. The CDR3 length is 15 residues. Trimming cost V 4 bases and J 8 bases; bases outside gene matches: 8.

The genes are TRBV4-3 and TRBJ2-3; the D gene could be TRBD1 or TRBD2 (5 bases each). V gave up 1 base and J gave up 4 bases, with 6 bases separating them. In germline, CDR1 is LGHNA, CDR2 YSLEER. The CDR3 has 13 amino acids. The CDR3 region has the DNA TGCGCCAGCAGCCAAGTGGGGGCAGATACGCAGTATTTT. It codes for CASSQVGADTQYF.

This clone appeared once. The chain employs TRBV27 and TRBJ1-2, with D perhaps matching TRBD1 (5 bases). This CDR3 contains 13 residues. Germline CDR1 is MNHEY and CDR2 is SMNVEV (reference sequence). Trimming cost V 2 bases and J 4 bases, with 8 bases left between them. As DNA, the CDR3 is TGTGCCAGCAGTTTAACAGGAGGCTATGGCTACACCTTC. As protein: CASSLTGGYGYTF.

In its sample, this clone was seen a few times. This chain uses TRBV6-5 with TRBJ2-7; TRBD1 is a possible D gene (8 bases). The CDR3 runs 12 residues. Germline V gives CDR1 MNHEY, CDR2 SVGAGI. Trimming pared 10 bases from V and 6 bases from J, leaving 16 bases between. The CDR3 loop is CATQGGAAEQYF. CDR3 in DNA: TGTGCCACACAGGGGGGGGCGGCCGAGCAGTACTTC.

DNA of the CDR3: TGTGCCAGCAGCTTGGCGGGCCAGCCCCAGCATTTT. Residues: CASSLAGQPQHF. The chain has TRBV5-5 and TRBJ1-5, with D unclear. The CDR3 spans 12 residues. Germline V gene data show CDR1 as SGHKS and CDR2 as YYEKEE (reference sequence). V lost 0 bases, J lost 7 bases, and 5 bases lay in between.

The chain uses TRBV30 and TRBJ2-3; 9 nucleotides agree with TRBD1. The V gene end was trimmed by 4 bases and the J gene end by 3 bases; junction bases not matched to a gene: 8. The length of the CDR3 is 15 residues. Germline V gene data show CDR1 as GTSNPN and CDR2 as SVGIG (reference sequence). CDR3 bases: TGTGCCTGGACCACCGGGACAGGGAAAACAGATACGCAGTATTTT. Its translation: CAWTTGTGKTDTQYF.

The gene calls are TRBV28 and TRBJ2-4, with D possibly TRBD2 on 6 matching bases. V lost 8 bases and J lost 3, with 14 bases in between. Germline loops: CDR1 MDHEN, CDR2 SYDVKM. The CDR3 runs 14 residues. The CDR3 protein is CASWGDEDKNIQYF. Written as DNA, the CDR3 is TGTGCCAGCTGGGGGGATGAAGACAAAAACATTCAGTACTTC.

This clone has more than one count but fewer than ten. This chain links TRBV29-1 with TRBJ2-3, with D unresolved. The CDR3 is made up of 15 amino acids. Trimming removed 7 bases from V and 0 bases from J, with 17 bases in between. From germline, CDR1 is SQVTM and CDR2 ANQGSEA. The CDR3 is CSARKGVASTDTQYF. The DNA for the CDR3 is TGCAGCGCCCGAAAGGGTGTGGCAAGCACAGATACGCAGTATTTT.

This clone was seen a few times. The rearrangement uses TRBV30 and TRBJ2-7; D unclear. Germline lookup yields CDR1 GTSNPN and CDR2 SVGIG (reference sequence). The CDR3 totals 11 residues. The V and J ends lost 3 bases and 4 bases respectively, with 7 bases between them. CDR3 DNA: TGTGCCTGGAGGCGAGGATACGAGCAGTACTTC. Translated: CAWRRGYEQYF.

The chain employs TRBV28 and TRBJ2-3; D remains unclear. Trimming left V 4 bases short and J 2 bases short, with 7 bases between. Germline lookup yields CDR1 MDHEN and CDR2 SYDVKM. The CDR3 sequence is 13 residues long. The CDR3 sequence is CASSYSNTDTQYF. For the CDR3, the DNA is TGTGCCAGCAGTTACTCGAACACAGATACGCAGTATTTT. The variable domain in full, with the rest retrieved from reference TRBV28 and TRBJ2-3, is DVKVTQSSRYLVKRTGEKVFLECVQDMDHENMFWYRQDPGLGLRLIYFSYDVKMKEKGDIPEGYSVSREKKERFSLILESASTNQTSMYLCASSYSNTDTQYFGPGTRLTVL.

The chain joins TRBV7-2 to TRBJ2-7, with 11 bases that match TRBD1. Germline V CDR1 and CDR2: SGHTA, FQGNSA. With 4 bases clipped from V and 4 bases from J, the junction kept 12 bases outside the gene matches. This CDR3 spans 17 amino acids. The CDR3 nucleotides are TGTGCCAGCAGCTCCCGGGACAGGGGGATAGCAAATTACGAGCAGTACTTC. Protein product: CASSSRDRGIANYEQYF.

This chain joins TRBV15 and TRBJ2-3, with D tentatively TRBD1 or TRBD2 (5 bases each). There are 17 residues in the CDR3. V dropped 5 bases and J dropped 3 bases, with 21 bases sitting between them. Per germline, CDR1 LNHNV and CDR2 YYDKDF (reference sequence). This CDR3 is CATSDKTGPSGTDTQYF. The CDR3 DNA reads as TGTGCCACCAGCGACAAAACGGGACCAAGTGGGACAGATACGCAGTATTTT.

The sample holds a few counts of this clone. The chain joins TRBV29-1 to TRBJ1-2; D is uncertain. Trimming took 4 bases from V and 7 from J, leaving 10 bases between them. Germline assignment: CDR1 SQVTM and CDR2 ANQGSEA. The CDR3 is made up of 11 amino acids. The CDR3 protein is CSVVQGSGYTF. In nucleotides, the CDR3 is TGCAGCGTTGTGCAAGGGTCTGGCTACACCTTC.

V gene TRBV4-3 combines with J gene TRBJ2-7; TRBD1 matches 8 bases. The CDR3 consists of 15 residues. The germline gives CDR1 LGHNA, CDR2 YSLEER. V lost 0 bases, J lost 7 bases, and 8 bases stayed unmatched. Here the CDR3 reads CASSQDRSTGEEQYF. DNA for the CDR3: TGCGCCAGCAGCCAAGATCGGTCGACAGGGGAAGAGCAGTACTTC.

A few counts support this clone. CDR3 sequence: CSVEPRAVYADTQYF. As DNA, the CDR3 is TGCAGCGTTGAACCTCGGGCCGTATACGCAGATACGCAGTATTTT. V usage is TRBV29-1 and J usage is TRBJ2-3; no firm D call. Germline CDR1 SQVTM, CDR2 ANQGSEA. Trimming removed 2 bases at V and 4 bases at J, with 16 bases between. The CDR3 contains 15 residues.

The genes are TRBV9 and TRBJ1-1; perhaps TRBD1 as D (5 bases). The CDR3 length is 14 residues. The V and J ends lost 2 bases and 5 bases respectively, with 13 bases between them. The germline CDR1 and CDR2 sequences are SGDLS and YYNGEE. CDR3 sequence reads: CASSVGTSGTEAFF. CDR3 DNA sequence: TGTGCCAGCAGCGTCGGGACGTCGGGGACTGAAGCTTTCTTT. The full variable domain, its missing parts supplied by reference TRBV9 and TRBJ1-1, is DSGVTQTPKHLITATGQRVTLRCSPRSGDLSVYWYQQSLDQGLQFLIQYYNGEERAKGNILERFSAQQFPDLHSELNLSSLELGDSALYFCASSVGTSGTEAFFGQGTRLTVV.

The chain carries TRBV5-1 and TRBJ2-7; D is unclear. This CDR3 is built from 14 residues. Trimming removed 0 bases from V and 7 bases from J, with 14 bases in between. Germline values: CDR1 SGHRS, CDR2 YFSETQ. The CDR3 here is CASSLGVGSLEQYF. CDR3 DNA: TGCGCCAGCAGCTTGGGAGTGGGGTCGCTGGAGCAGTACTTC.

In this sample, this clone turned up a few times. The rearrangement uses TRBV13 and TRBJ2-1, with TRBD1 matching over 7 bases. V lost 7 bases, J lost 6 bases, and 12 bases stayed unmatched. This CDR3 comprises 15 residues. CDR1 is PRHDT and CDR2 is FYEKMQ in the germline V gene (reference sequence). The CDR3, as DNA: TGTGCCAGCACCCAACTACAGGGGTCCCTCAATGAGCAGTTCTTC. This translates into CASTQLQGSLNEQFF. The full variable domain, rest sourced from reference TRBV13 and TRBJ2-1, is AAGVIQSPRHLIKEKRETATLKCYPIPRHDTVYWYQQGPGQDPQFLISFYEKMQSDKGSIPDRFSAQQFSDYHSELNMSSLELGDSALYFCASTQLQGSLNEQFFGPGTRLTVL.

This clone was counted a few times. This CDR3 reads CAWSEAGQRNYNEQFF. The CDR3 bases are TGTGCCTGGAGTGAAGCAGGACAGCGAAACTACAATGAGCAGTTCTTC. V usage is TRBV30 and J usage is TRBJ2-1; D is possibly TRBD1 (6 bases). CDR1 GTSNPN and CDR2 SVGIG come from the germline V gene (reference sequence). CDR3 length: 16 amino acids. V gave up 1 base and J gave up 3 bases, with 16 bases separating them. Full variable domain (outside the CDR3, taken from reference TRBV30 and TRBJ2-1): SQTIHQWPATLVQPVGSPLSLECTVEGTSNPNLYWYRQAAGRGLQLLFYSVGIGQISSEVPQNLSASRPQDRQFILSSKKLLLSDSGFYLCAWSEAGQRNYNEQFFGPGTRLTVL.

The CDR3 loop reads CSHGVEGKDGYTF. CDR3 nucleotide sequence: TGCAGCCACGGGGTGGAGGGCAAGGATGGCTACACCTTC. The rearrangement joins TRBV29-1 to TRBJ1-2; unclear D gene. Germline V lookup: CDR1 SQVTM, CDR2 ANQGSEA. V gave up 8 bases and J gave up 6 bases, with 19 bases separating them. CDR3 length equals 13 residues.